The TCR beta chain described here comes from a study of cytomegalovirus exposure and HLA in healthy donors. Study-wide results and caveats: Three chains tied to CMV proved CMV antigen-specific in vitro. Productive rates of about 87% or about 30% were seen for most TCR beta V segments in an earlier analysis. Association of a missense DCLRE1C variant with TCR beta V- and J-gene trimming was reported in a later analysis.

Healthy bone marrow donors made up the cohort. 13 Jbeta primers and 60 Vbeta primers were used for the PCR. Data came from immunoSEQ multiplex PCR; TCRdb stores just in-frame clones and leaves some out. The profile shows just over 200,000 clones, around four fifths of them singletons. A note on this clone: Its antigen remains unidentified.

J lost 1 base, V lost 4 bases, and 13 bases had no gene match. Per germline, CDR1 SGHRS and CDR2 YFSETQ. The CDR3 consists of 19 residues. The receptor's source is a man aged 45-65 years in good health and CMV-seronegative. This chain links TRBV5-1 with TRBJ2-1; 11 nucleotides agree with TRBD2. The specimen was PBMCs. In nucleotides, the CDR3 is TGCGCCAGCAGCCCCCCGGGACTAGCGGAAACAAGGTCCTACAATGAGCAGTTCTTC. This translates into CASSPPGLAETRSYNEQFF. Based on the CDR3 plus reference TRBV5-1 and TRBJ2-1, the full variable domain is KAGVTQTPRYLIKTRGQQVTLSCSPISGHRSVSWYQQTPGQGLQFLFEYFSETQRNKGNFPGRFSGRQFSNSRSEMNVSTLELGDSALYLCASSPPGLAETRSYNEQFFGPGTRLTVL.